The source of this T cell receptor beta chain is a study of OX40 agonist ivuxolimab in advanced cancers. The wider study: Patients achieving partial responses numbered three: one hepatocellular carcinoma case and two cutaneous melanoma cases.

Points from the study as a whole: At doses 0.1 to 3.0 mg/kg, CD4+ and CD8+ clones expanded.

In regard to this clone: The antigen remains unidentified.

Data came from immunoSEQ multiplex PCR; TCRdb stores just in-frame clones and leaves some out. This sample has about 3,400 clones, with roughly 79% found just once. The source was CD4+ or CD8+ T cells sorted from blood, collected in a trial of the OX40 agonist ivuxolimab. The receptor's source is an adult with an advanced solid tumor such as melanoma, head and neck, liver or kidney cancer.

CDR3 nucleotide sequence: TGTGCCAGCAGCTCAACCCAGGGGGCTAACACCTTC. Protein: CASSSTQGANTF. This sequence joins TRBV5-6 and TRBJ1-2, with TRBD1 matching over 8 bases. With 3 bases clipped from V and 12 bases from J, the junction kept 7 bases outside the gene matches. The V gene's germline CDR1 is SGHDT and CDR2 YYEEEE. The CDR3 is made up of 12 amino acids.